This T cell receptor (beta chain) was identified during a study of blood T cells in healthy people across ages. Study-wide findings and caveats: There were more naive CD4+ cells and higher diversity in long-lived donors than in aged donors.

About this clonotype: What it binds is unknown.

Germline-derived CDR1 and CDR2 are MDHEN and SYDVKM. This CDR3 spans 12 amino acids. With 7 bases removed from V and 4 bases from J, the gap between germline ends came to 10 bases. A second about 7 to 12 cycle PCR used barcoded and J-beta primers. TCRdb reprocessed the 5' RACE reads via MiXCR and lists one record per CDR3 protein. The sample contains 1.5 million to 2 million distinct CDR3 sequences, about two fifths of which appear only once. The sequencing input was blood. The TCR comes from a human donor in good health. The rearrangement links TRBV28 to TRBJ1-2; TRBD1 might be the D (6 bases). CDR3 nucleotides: TGTGCCAGCAACCCGGACAGCTATGGCTACACCTTC. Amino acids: CASNPDSYGYTF.